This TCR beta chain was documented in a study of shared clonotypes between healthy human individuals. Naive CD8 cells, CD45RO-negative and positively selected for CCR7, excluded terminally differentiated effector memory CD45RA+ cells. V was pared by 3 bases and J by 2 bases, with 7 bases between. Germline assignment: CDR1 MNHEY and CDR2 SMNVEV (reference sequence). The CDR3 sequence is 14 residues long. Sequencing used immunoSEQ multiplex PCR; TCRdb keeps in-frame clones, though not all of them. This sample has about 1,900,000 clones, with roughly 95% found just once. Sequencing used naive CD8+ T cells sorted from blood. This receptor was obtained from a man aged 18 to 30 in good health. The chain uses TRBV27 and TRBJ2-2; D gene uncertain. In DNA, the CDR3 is TGTGCCAGCAGTTTCGAGGAAAACACCGGGGAGCTGTTTTTT. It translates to CASSFEENTGELFF.